Below, one TCR beta chain is given with its context. This sample was taken from a study of beta chain features in type 1 diabetes. The wider study: Summed over all samples, the examined sorted cells came to 95 million to 130 million.

What was sequenced were expressed TCRB transcripts, since all of the isolated RNA had been reverse transcribed. Assay used: immunoSEQ multiplex PCR; TCRdb lists only in-frame clones, some missing. Of a few hundred thousand clones in the sample, approximately 15% are singletons; the top ten hold 0.019%. The V gene end was trimmed by 3 bases and the J gene end by 6 bases; junction bases not matched to a gene: 12. Germline loops: CDR1 GTSNPN, CDR2 SVGIG (reference sequence). CDR3 length: 15 amino acids. This receptor was obtained from a woman younger than 35 in good health. Sequenced input: naive CD4+ T cells from blood. The chain joins TRBV30 to TRBJ2-7; TRBD2 matches at 9 bases. The CDR3 sequence is CAWRGGPGLALEQYF. For the CDR3, the DNA is TGTGCCTGGAGAGGGGGACCGGGACTAGCTCTCGAGCAGTACTTC.